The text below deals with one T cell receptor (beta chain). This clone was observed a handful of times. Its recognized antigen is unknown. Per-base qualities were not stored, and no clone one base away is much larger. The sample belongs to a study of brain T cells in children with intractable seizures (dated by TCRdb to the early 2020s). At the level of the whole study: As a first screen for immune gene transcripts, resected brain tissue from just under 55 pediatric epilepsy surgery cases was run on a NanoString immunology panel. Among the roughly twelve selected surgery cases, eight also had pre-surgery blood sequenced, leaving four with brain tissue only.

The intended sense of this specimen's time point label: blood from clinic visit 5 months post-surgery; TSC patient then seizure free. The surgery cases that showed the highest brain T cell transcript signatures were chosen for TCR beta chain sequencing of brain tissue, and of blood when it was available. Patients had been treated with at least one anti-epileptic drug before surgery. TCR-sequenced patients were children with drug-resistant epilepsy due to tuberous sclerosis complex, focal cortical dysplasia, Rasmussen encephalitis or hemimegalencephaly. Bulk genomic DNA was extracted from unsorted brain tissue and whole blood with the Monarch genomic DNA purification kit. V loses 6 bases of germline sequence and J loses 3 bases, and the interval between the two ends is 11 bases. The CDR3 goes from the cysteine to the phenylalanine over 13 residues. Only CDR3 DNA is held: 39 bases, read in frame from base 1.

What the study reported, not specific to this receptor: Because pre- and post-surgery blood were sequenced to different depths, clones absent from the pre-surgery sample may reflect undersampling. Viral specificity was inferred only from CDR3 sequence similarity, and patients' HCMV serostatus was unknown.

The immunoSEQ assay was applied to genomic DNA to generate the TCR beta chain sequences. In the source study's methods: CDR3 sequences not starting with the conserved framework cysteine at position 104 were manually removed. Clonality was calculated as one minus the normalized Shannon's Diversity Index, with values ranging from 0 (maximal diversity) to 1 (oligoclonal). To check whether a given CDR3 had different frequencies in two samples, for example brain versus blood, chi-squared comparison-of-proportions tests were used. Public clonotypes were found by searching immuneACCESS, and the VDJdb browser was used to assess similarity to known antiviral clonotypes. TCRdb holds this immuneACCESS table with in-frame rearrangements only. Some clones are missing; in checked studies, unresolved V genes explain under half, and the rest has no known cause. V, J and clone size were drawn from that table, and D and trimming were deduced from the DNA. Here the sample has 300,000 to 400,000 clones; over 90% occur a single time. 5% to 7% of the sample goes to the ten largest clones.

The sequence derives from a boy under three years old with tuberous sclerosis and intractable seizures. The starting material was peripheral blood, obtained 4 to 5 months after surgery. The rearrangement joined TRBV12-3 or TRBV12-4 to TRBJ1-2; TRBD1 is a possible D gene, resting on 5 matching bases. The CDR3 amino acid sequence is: CASSIDSYYGYTF. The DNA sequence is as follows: TGTGCCAGCAGCATCGACAGCTACTATGGCTACACCTTC.